This T cell receptor beta chain comes out of a study of beta chain features in type 1 diabetes (dated by TCRdb to 2016 to 2019). Background on the whole study: No differences in mean age, gender distribution, total cell number or subset yield were found between patients and healthy donors. A total of about 110,000,000 sorted cells were examined across all samples, and a strong correlation was observed between cell number per subset and RNA yield. In the study, recently diagnosed type 1 diabetes patients and matched healthy donors were compared on the TCRB repertoires of their sorted circulating CD4+ T cell subsets. Naive and central memory subsets were obtained from all 30 or so donors, but regulatory and stem cell-like memory subsets were isolated from only 8 patients and about 8 healthy donors.

About this clone: Its antigen remains unidentified. Base qualities were left out, and no much larger clone turns up one base away.

The entire isolated RNA was reverse transcribed using the High Capacity cDNA Reverse Transcription Kit, and thus expressed TCRB transcripts were sequenced. Deep immunoSEQ sequencing was performed on naive, central memory and regulatory T cell samples, with an average of around 3.5 million total reads per sample. Sorted cells were lysed in RLT buffer and RNA was extracted with DNase-treated RNeasy Micro or Mini kits, depending on cell number. Each cell subset was processed on its own to prevent cross-contamination, while patient and healthy donor samples were processed together. TCRB sequences were amplified from cDNA with the immunoSEQ multiplex PCR, producing 87-bp fragments spanning the CDR3 region. Sequencing of the amplicons was done on the Illumina HiSeq platform. In the source study's methods: Synthetic template baselines were used to correct PCR bias computationally, reads within Hamming distance 2 were collapsed together, and singletons that could not be merged were discarded. Reads were aligned to IMGT to assign V, D and J genes, CDR3 length, and insertions or deletions at six rearrangement sites. Within each subset, clonotype counts were normalized to sorted cell number, after which true diversity and Gini coefficients were computed with the tcR R package. Repertoire sharing was quantified using the overlap coefficient calculated on TCRB nucleotide sequences. Out-of-frame TCRB sequences from naive cells were analyzed as a proxy for the pre-selection repertoire. The table was pulled from immuneACCESS by TCRdb, which kept in-frame rearrangements only. Such tables lose some clones; where checked, under half of the loss comes from unresolved V genes, and the rest has no known cause. The DNA was the basis for D and trimming; V, J and clone size are from that table. The sample table lists 200,000 to 300,000 clones, roughly a tenth of them with a count of one. The leading ten clones occupy 0.017% of the sample.

The CDR3, cysteine through phenylalanine, is 15 amino acids long. Of all the DNA, just the CDR3 is kept, 45 bases in frame from base 1. V and J are truncated by 4 bases and 6 bases respectively, leaving an intervening sequence of 16 bases. Reading the germline V gene gives CDR1 SNHLY and CDR2 FYNNEI. Broader findings and caveats from the paper: Because cDNA rather than genomic DNA was sequenced, highly expressing activated cells could have been over-represented, although no difference in activation and CD3 levels was found between groups. Fewer insertions and more nucleotide deletions at VDJ recombination sites were observed in patients with type 1 diabetes, implying thymic rearrangement abnormalities. Naive, central memory and regulatory TCRB repertoires appeared to be more alike among patients than among healthy donors. Because the HLA sub-analyses included only small numbers of individuals, any influence of HLA type on TCRB rearrangement was left unresolved. Type 1 diabetes patients showed a moderate but significant shortening of TCRB CDR3 length in all four CD4+ subsets. Shorter templates might be favored by PCR, yet because patient and control samples were amplified and corrected together, any such skew would affect both groups equally.

A single peripheral blood draw of around 120 mL on average was collected from each donor into heparinised tubes. Naive, central memory, regulatory and stem cell-like memory CD4+ T cells were sorted on a BD FACSAria II using a panel including CD45RO, CCR7, CD25, CD127, CD95 and CD27. All sorted populations exceeded 95% purity. PBMCs were isolated immediately by Lymphoprep density gradient centrifugation and stained directly without culture. So that batch effects would be minimized, each experiment stained and sorted samples in pairs, pairing one healthy donor with one patient. Sequenced sample: naive CD4+ T cells from blood. The label giving this sample's cell subset or site can be read as: true naive CD4+ T cells. This receptor was obtained from a man aged 25-40 years with type 1 diabetes. Recombination joined TRBV2 with TRBJ1-5; confidence is insufficient to name the D gene. The DNA sequence reads TGTGCCAGCAGTGCTCAGACCGGGTATGGTCAGCCCCAGCATTTT. Its translation reads: CASSAQTGYGQPQHF.